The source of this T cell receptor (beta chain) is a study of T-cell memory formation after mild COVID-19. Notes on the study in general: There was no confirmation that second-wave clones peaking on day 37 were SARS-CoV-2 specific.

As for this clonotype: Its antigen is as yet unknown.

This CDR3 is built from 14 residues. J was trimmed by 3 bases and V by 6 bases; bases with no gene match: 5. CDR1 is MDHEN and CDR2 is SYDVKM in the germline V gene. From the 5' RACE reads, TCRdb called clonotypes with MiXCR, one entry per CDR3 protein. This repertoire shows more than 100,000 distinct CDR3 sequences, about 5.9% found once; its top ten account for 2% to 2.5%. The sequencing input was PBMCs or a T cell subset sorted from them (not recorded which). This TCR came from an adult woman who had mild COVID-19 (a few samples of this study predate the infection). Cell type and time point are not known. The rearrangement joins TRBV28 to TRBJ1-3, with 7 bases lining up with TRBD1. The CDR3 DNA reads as TGTGCCAGCAGGGACGGGACAGATGGAAACACCATATATTTT. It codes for CASRDGTDGNTIYF.